The present T cell receptor beta chain was sequenced within a study of cytomegalovirus exposure and HLA in healthy donors. The primer mix had 60 Vbeta and 13 Jbeta primers. The data were produced by immunoSEQ multiplex PCR, yet TCRdb's version contains in-frame clones alone and is incomplete. The repertoire holds more than 95,000 clones, with around 60% as singletons. J gave up 0 bases and V 2 bases, and 4 bases lay outside the gene matches. CDR3 length equals 16 residues. Germline lookup yields CDR1 MNHEY and CDR2 SMNVEV (reference sequence). This TCR came from a woman aged 40 to 50 in good health and CMV-seropositive. The chain employs TRBV27 and TRBJ1-2, with 9 bases identical to TRBD1. Input material: PBMCs. The CDR3 DNA follows: TGTGCCAGCAGTTTAACCGGACAGGGGTCTAACTATGGCTACACCTTC. Its translation: CASSLTGQGSNYGYTF.